Included here is one T cell receptor (beta chain) sequence, with context. No antigen is known for it. Trimming took off 7 bases at V and 0 bases at J, with 16 bases between the two ends. CDR1 and CDR2 (germline): MDHEN, SYDVKM. The CDR3 spans 16 residues. Only in-frame clones appear in the TCRdb table, and some are missing; sequencing was by immunoSEQ multiplex PCR. The sample shows roughly 82,000 clones, around 92% of them seen only once. The record originates from a study of OX40 agonist ivuxolimab in advanced cancers. Study-wide results and caveats: Those patients achieving a partial response at 0.1-3.0 mg/kg showed among the lowest clonal expansion. Which antigen the expanded peripheral T cells recognized is unknown. Also present in some nonresponders was a low level of normalized T-cell clonal expansion. Relative to CD4+, CD8+ T cells held more expanded clones on average.

The TCR originated in an adult with an advanced solid tumor such as melanoma, head and neck, liver or kidney cancer. V gene TRBV28 combines with J gene TRBJ2-1; a weak D match, TRBD1 (6 bases). The sample in question was CD4+ or CD8+ T cells sorted from blood, obtained in a trial of the OX40 agonist ivuxolimab. CDR3 DNA sequence: TGTGCCAGCACCTTCATCAGGGGAAACTCCTACAATGAGCAGTTCTTC. This gives the protein CASTFIRGNSYNEQFF.